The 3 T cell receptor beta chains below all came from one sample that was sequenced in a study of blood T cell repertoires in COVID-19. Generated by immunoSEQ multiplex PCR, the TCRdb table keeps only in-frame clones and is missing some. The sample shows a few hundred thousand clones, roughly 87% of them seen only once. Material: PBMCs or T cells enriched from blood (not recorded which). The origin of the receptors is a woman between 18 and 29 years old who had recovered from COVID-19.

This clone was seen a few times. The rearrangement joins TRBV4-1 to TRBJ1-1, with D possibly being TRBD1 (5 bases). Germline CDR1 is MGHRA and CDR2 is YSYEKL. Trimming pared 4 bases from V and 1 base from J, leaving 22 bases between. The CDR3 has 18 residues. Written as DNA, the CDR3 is TGCGCCAGCAGCCGCGAGACGTCCGGGGGACCTCGGAACACTGAAGCTTTCTTT. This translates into CASSRETSGGPRNTEAFF.

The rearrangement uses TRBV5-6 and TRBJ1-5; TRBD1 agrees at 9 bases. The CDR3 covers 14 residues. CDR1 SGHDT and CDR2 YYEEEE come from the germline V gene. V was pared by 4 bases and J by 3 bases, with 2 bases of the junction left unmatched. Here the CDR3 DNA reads TGTGCCAGCAGCCGGACAGGGGTCAATCAGCCCCAGCATTTT. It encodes CASSRTGVNQPQHF.

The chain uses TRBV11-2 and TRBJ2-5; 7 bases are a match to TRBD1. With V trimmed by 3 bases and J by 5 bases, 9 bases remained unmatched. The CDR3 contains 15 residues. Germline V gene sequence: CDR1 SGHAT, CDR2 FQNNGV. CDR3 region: CASSLRQGKVETQYF. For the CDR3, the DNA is TGTGCCAGCAGCTTGAGACAGGGAAAGGTGGAGACCCAGTACTTC.